The rows below give T cell receptor beta chains drawn from one sample of a study of blood T cell repertoires in COVID-19. Sequenced by immunoSEQ multiplex PCR; TCRdb stores in-frame clones only, minus some. The top ten clones hold less than 0.65% of a sample with some 75,000 clones, more than 85% of them seen once. The sequencing input was peripheral blood. Receptor source: a man between 60 and 75 years old with acute or convalescent COVID-19. CDR3s include the opening cysteine and the closing phenylalanine or tryptophan. D genes are given only for firm matches. Clone size appears in some rows only: once, few, many, or a class for an expanded clone.

clone_size,v_call,d_call,j_call,cdr3_aa,cdr3_nt
once,TRBV24-1,-,TRBJ1-1,CATSDPGMATEAFF,TGTGCCACCAGTGATCCGGGGATGGCCACTGAAGCTTTCTTT
-,TRBV6-6,-,TRBJ1-1,CASRPETPNTEAFF,TGTGCCAGCAGACCCGAGACACCGAACACTGAAGCTTTCTTT
-,TRBV11-1,TRBD2,TRBJ2-7,CASSLYLTSGGGEQYF,TGTGCCAGCAGCTTGTACCTGACTAGCGGGGGGGGCGAGCAGTACTTC
-,TRBV5-1,-,TRBJ2-1,CASSLSLALYNEQFF,TGCGCCAGCAGCTTGTCACTAGCCCTCTACAATGAGCAGTTCTTC
-,TRBV3-1/TRBV3-2,TRBD2,TRBJ2-4,CASSQDGLAGGLSKNIQYF,TGTGCCAGCAGCCAAGACGGCCTAGCGGGAGGGCTCTCCAAAAACATTCAGTACTTC
-,TRBV12-3/TRBV12-4,-,TRBJ1-2,CASTRQGSYGYTF,TGTGCCAGCACGAGACAAGGAAGTTATGGCTACACCTTC
-,TRBV5-4,-,TRBJ2-2,CASSPPAGGGELFF,TGTGCCAGCAGCCCGCCTGCGGGTGGCGGGGAGCTGTTTTTT
-,TRBV6-5,-,TRBJ2-3,CASHRPTRTDTQYF,TGTGCCAGCCACCGCCCGACACGCACAGATACGCAGTATTTT
-,TRBV19,TRBD2,TRBJ2-2,CASSLGLATGTGELFF,TGTGCCAGTAGCCTTGGACTAGCGACGGGCACCGGGGAGCTGTTTTTT
-,TRBV7-9,TRBD1,TRBJ1-3,CASSLAQGAGNTIYF,TGTGCCAGCAGCTTAGCTCAGGGGGCTGGAAACACCATATATTTT
-,TRBV11-3,-,TRBJ2-1,CASSFHAGTEQFF,TGTGCCAGCAGCTTCCACGCGGGTACCGAGCAGTTCTTC
-,TRBV5-1,TRBD1,TRBJ2-3,CASSLTGVDTQYF,TGCGCCAGCAGCTTAACAGGGGTAGATACGCAGTATTTT
-,TRBV5-1,-,TRBJ1-1,CASSGTTANTEAFF,TGCGCCAGCAGCGGAACGACAGCCAACACTGAAGCTTTCTTT
-,TRBV14,-,TRBJ2-5,CASSQGLGGKETQYF,TGTGCCAGCAGCCAAGGGTTAGGCGGGAAAGAGACCCAGTACTTC
-,TRBV29-1,-,TRBJ1-2,CSVEGPLGGYGYTF,TGCAGCGTTGAGGGCCCTCTAGGGGGCTATGGCTACACCTTC
-,TRBV28,-,TRBJ2-7,CASSSRVPYEQYF,TGTGCCAGCAGTTCCAGGGTTCCCTACGAGCAGTACTTC
-,TRBV27,TRBD1,TRBJ1-1,CASSITRGMGTEAFF,TGTGCCAGCAGTATAACCAGGGGGATGGGGACTGAAGCTTTCTTT
-,TRBV7-3,-,TRBJ2-7,CASSSQGGGSQYF,TGTGCCAGCAGCTCCCAAGGGGGGGGTTCGCAGTACTTC
-,TRBV19,TRBD1,TRBJ2-7,CASSSGTGAYEQYF,TGTGCCAGTAGTTCCGGGACAGGGGCCTACGAGCAGTACTTC
-,TRBV7-9,-,TRBJ1-5,CASSLVGEAQPQHF,TGTGCCAGCAGCTTAGTCGGAGAGGCTCAGCCCCAGCATTTT
-,TRBV20-1,-,TRBJ2-2,CSASRDPSTGELFF,TGCAGTGCTAGTAGAGATCCGAGCACCGGGGAGCTGTTTTTT
-,TRBV6-5,TRBD1,TRBJ2-7,CALNRDSTYEQYF,TGTGCCCTTAACCGGGACAGTACCTACGAGCAGTACTTC
few,TRBV28,-,TRBJ1-2,CASSLARGAHNYGYTF,TGTGCCAGCAGTTTAGCCCGGGGGGCACACAACTATGGCTACACCTTC
-,TRBV5-1,TRBD1,TRBJ1-2,CASSLERTGVYGYTF,TGCGCCAGCAGCTTGGAACGGACAGGGGTTTATGGCTACACCTTC
-,TRBV7-9,-,TRBJ2-5,CASSLPRANTARETQYF,TGTGCCAGCAGCTTACCCCGCGCTAACACCGCCAGGGAGACCCAGTACTTC
once,TRBV6-5,TRBD1,TRBJ1-1,CASSYSSRGRETEAFF,TGTGCCAGCAGTTACTCGAGCAGGGGGCGTGAAACTGAAGCTTTCTTT
-,TRBV10-1,TRBD1,TRBJ2-3,CASSNGQGNTQYF,TGCGCCAGCAGTAACGGACAGGGCAATACGCAGTATTTT
-,TRBV5-6,TRBD1,TRBJ1-1,CASSAGTGTEAFF,TGTGCCAGCAGCGCTGGGACAGGGACTGAAGCTTTCTTT
-,TRBV4-1,-,TRBJ2-4,CASSQQLSGNKNIQYF,TGCGCCAGCAGCCAACAACTCTCAGGGAACAAAAACATTCAGTACTTC
-,TRBV7-2,-,TRBJ1-3,CASSLRRGDSGNTIYF,TGTGCCAGCAGCTTACGTAGGGGCGATTCTGGAAACACCATATATTTT
-,TRBV7-2,TRBD1,TRBJ2-7,CASIKSTGALRAYEQYF,TGTGCCAGCATCAAATCGACAGGGGCCCTAAGGGCCTACGAGCAGTACTTC
-,TRBV27,TRBD1,TRBJ2-7,CASSPDRVDTISGYEQYF,TGTGCCAGCAGTCCGGACAGGGTAGATACTATATCGGGTTACGAGCAGTACTTC
-,TRBV4-1,-,TRBJ1-2,CASSQLREGWYGYTF,TGCGCCAGCAGCCAACTCAGGGAGGGTTGGTATGGCTACACCTTC
once,TRBV2,-,TRBJ1-5,CASRYTAQPQHF,TGTGCCAGCAGGTATACAGCCCAGCCCCAGCATTTT
-,TRBV7-9,TRBD2,TRBJ2-1,CASSESGTGPNEQFF,TGTGCCAGCTCCGAGAGCGGGACCGGTCCGAATGAGCAGTTCTTC
-,TRBV7-9,-,TRBJ1-5,CASSLGQTVNQPQHF,TGTGCCAGCAGCTTAGGGCAGACAGTGAATCAGCCCCAGCATTTT
-,TRBV24-1,TRBD2,TRBJ2-7,CATSAAGGYEQYF,TGTGCCACCAGTGCGGCGGGGGGATACGAGCAGTACTTC
-,TRBV2,TRBD2,TRBJ2-1,CARGGTGTSLVDEQFF,TGTGCCAGGGGGGGAACCGGGACTAGTCTAGTCGATGAGCAGTTCTTC
once,TRBV2,-,TRBJ2-1,CASSGPGPNNEQFF,TGTGCCAGCAGTGGGCCAGGGCCTAACAATGAGCAGTTCTTC
-,TRBV5-1,TRBD2,TRBJ2-1,CASSLTSGRYNEQFF,TGCGCCAGCAGCTTGACTAGCGGGAGATACAATGAGCAGTTCTTC
-,TRBV5-1,TRBD1,TRBJ1-3,CASSPDRAGNTIYF,TGCGCCAGCAGCCCGGACAGGGCAGGGAACACCATATATTTT
-,TRBV9,TRBD2,TRBJ2-7,CASSVGGAGGYEQYF,TGTGCCAGCAGCGTAGGGGGCGCCGGGGGGTACGAGCAGTACTTC
-,TRBV21-1,-,TRBJ2-3,CASSDPLLAGKSTDTQYF,TGTGCCAGCAGCGACCCCCTCCTAGCGGGCAAAAGCACAGATACGCAGTATTTT
-,TRBV6-6,TRBD1,TRBJ1-5,CASSLSDRGGGQPQHF,TGTGCCAGCAGTCTCTCGGACAGGGGAGGGGGTCAGCCCCAGCATTTT
-,TRBV19,TRBD1,TRBJ2-1,CASQQGAKSYDYNEQFF,TGTGCCAGTCAACAGGGGGCCAAGTCCTATGACTACAATGAGCAGTTCTTC
once,TRBV9,-,TRBJ2-7,CASSPGEGSYEQYF,TGTGCCAGCAGCCCGGGGGAAGGTTCCTACGAGCAGTACTTC
-,TRBV10-1,TRBD2,TRBJ2-3,CASSQPGLKADTQYF,TGCGCCAGCAGTCAACCGGGACTAAAGGCAGATACGCAGTATTTT
few,TRBV2,TRBD1,TRBJ1-4,CASSLGQTNEKLFF,TGTGCCAGCAGTCTGGGACAGACTAATGAAAAACTGTTTTTT
few,TRBV6-5,-,TRBJ1-6,CASSYEGSYNSPLHF,TGTGCCAGCAGTTACGAGGGATCCTATAATTCACCCCTCCACTTT